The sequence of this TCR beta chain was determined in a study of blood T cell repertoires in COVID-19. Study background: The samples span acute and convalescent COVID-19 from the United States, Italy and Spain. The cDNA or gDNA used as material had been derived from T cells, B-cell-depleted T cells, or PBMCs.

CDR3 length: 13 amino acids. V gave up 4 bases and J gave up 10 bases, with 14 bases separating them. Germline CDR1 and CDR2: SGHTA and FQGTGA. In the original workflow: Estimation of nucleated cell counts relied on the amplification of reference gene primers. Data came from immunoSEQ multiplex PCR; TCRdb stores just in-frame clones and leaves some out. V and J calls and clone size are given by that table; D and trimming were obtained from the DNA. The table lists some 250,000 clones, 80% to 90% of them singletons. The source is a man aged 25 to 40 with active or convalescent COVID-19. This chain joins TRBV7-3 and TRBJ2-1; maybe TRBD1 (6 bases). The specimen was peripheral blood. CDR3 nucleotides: TGTGCCAGCAGCTCGCAACCAGGGGTCGAGCAGTTCTTC. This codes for CASSSQPGVEQFF. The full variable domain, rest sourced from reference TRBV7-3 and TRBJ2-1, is GAGVSQTPSNKVTEKGKYVELRCDPISGHTALYWYRQSLGQGPEFLIYFQGTGAADDSGLPNDRFFAVRPEGSVSTLKIQRTERGDSAVYLCASSSQPGVEQFFGPGTRLTVL.